The clone carrying this T cell receptor (beta chain) was recorded a few times. The antigen is undetermined. The data stem from a study of blood T cells in healthy people across ages. General study points: Among long-lived donors, naive CD4+ cells were more numerous and diversity higher than in aged donors.

Ranging in age from about 6 to 95, the donors were healthy Caucasian individuals from Russia. It was with a sample-barcoded 5' primer and a J-beta primer mix that a second PCR of roughly 7 to 12 cycles was run. Via MiXCR, TCRdb re-called the 5' RACE reads, giving one row per CDR3 protein. The table has 600,000 to 850,000 distinct CDR3 sequences, 25% seen once; the top ten hold 9.4%. The V gene's germline CDR1 is SGHVS and CDR2 FQNEAQ. The CDR3 covers 15 residues. The germline V and J ends were trimmed by 6 bases and 5 bases, with 19 bases remaining between them. This same sample was also taken into another study, of T cells of mothers and their children. Per that study: Over 8 million TCR beta CDR3 reads were obtained from each mother, and about 3 million from each child. Related pairs of mothers and children showed slightly higher, non-significant overlap versus unrelated pairs.

What was sequenced was blood. This rearrangement joins TRBV7-8 to TRBJ2-5, with D unclear. The sequence was obtained from a boy younger than 18 in good health. CDR3 amino acids: CASRTTGHNMETQYF. The CDR3, as DNA: TGTGCCAGCAGAACAACGGGCCATAACATGGAGACCCAGTACTTC.